The 25 T cell receptor beta chains below come from one sample, sequenced in a study of cytomegalovirus exposure and HLA in healthy donors (TCRdb year 2017). The library was generated by the immunoSEQ multiplex PCR assay. The multiplex PCR relied on a mix of 60 forward primers for TCR Vbeta segments and 13 reverse primers for TCR Jbeta segments. The immuneACCESS repertoire file appears here via TCRdb, limited to in-frame rearrangements. These files lack a portion of the clones; in checked studies, under half of the deficit traces to unresolved V genes, and the cause of the others is not known. Recorded for this sample are under 200,000 clones; 65% to 80% of them occurred a single time. The ten largest clonotypes hold 2.5% to 3.5% of the sample. What was sequenced was PBMCs. These receptor sequences come from a woman aged 45-65 years in good health and CMV-seropositive.

The table lists this clone with a few counts. V is TRBV7-9 and J is TRBJ2-5; D is perhaps TRBD2 (5 bases). The CDR3 loop spans 14 amino acids. V was trimmed by 6 bases and J by 5 bases, leaving 16 bases between them. The germline V gene encodes CDR1 SEHNR and CDR2 FQNEAQ (reference sequence). This chain's CDR3 is CASSDGIHAETQYF. The DNA for the CDR3 is TGTGCCAGCAGTGACGGGATCCATGCGGAGACCCAGTACTTC. The whole variable domain, remainder taken from reference TRBV7-9 and TRBJ2-5, is DTGVSQNPRHKITKRGQNVTFRCDPISEHNRLYWYRQTLGQGPEFLTYFQNEAQLEKSRLLSDRFSAERPKGSFSTLEIQRTEQGDSAMYLCASSDGIHAETQYFGPGTRLLVL.

This clone occurred many times. This chain connects TRBV7-9 to TRBJ2-3; D perhaps matches TRBD1 (5 bases). CDR1 SEHNR and CDR2 FQNEAQ come from the germline V gene (reference sequence). The CDR3 has 14 residues. V was clipped by 3 bases and J by 3 bases, with 10 bases between them. The CDR3 region is CASSLYRPTDTQYF. CDR3 coding DNA: TGTGCCAGCAGCTTGTACAGGCCGACAGATACGCAGTATTTT.

The chain carries TRBV5-8 and TRBJ2-5, with 9 nucleotides matching TRBD2. V was clipped by 8 bases and J by 4 bases; unmatched bases: 6. This CDR3 comprises 13 residues. Germline V gene lookup returns CDR1 SGHTS and CDR2 YDEGEE. This CDR3 reads CASIVSGGETQYF. The CDR3 bases are TGTGCCAGTATCGTTAGCGGGGGAGAGACCCAGTACTTC.

The genes are TRBV7-3 and TRBJ2-1; a weak D match, TRBD1 (5 bases). The CDR3 is 16 residues long. The V and J ends lost 5 bases and 3 bases respectively, with 17 bases between them. Per germline, CDR1 SGHTA and CDR2 FQGTGA. The CDR3 DNA reads as TGTGCCAGCAGCCCCCACTCCCTAGGGGACTACAATGAGCAGTTCTTC. Translation: CASSPHSLGDYNEQFF.

This rearrangement joins TRBV2 to TRBJ1-1, with D tentatively TRBD1 (5 bases). V lost 6 bases, J lost 4 bases, and 15 bases lay in between. Germline CDR1 reads SNHLY; CDR2 reads FYNNEI. The CDR3 contains 14 residues. The CDR3 sequence: CASRGGYEGTEAFF. CDR3 nucleotide sequence: TGTGCCAGCAGGGGGGGGTATGAGGGCACTGAAGCTTTCTTT.

The chain combines TRBV4-1 with TRBJ1-2; D is perhaps TRBD1 (5 bases). V lost 0 bases and J lost 8, with 10 bases in between. The CDR3 is made up of 13 amino acids. Germline V lookup: CDR1 MGHRA, CDR2 YSYEKL. The CDR3 region is CASSQEYWGGYTF. The CDR3 bases are TGCGCCAGCAGCCAAGAGTATTGGGGCGGCTACACCTTC.

The J gene is TRBJ2-3, the V gene TRBV6-4, with a possible D match to TRBD1 (5 bases). Germline lookup yields CDR1 MRHNA and CDR2 SNTAGT. V was trimmed by 4 bases and J by 6 bases, leaving 11 bases between them. This CDR3 region has 13 residues. The CDR3 sequence is CASSAQARDTQYF. The CDR3 region has the DNA TGTGCCAGCAGTGCACAGGCCAGGGATACGCAGTATTTT.

This chain joins TRBV7-9 and TRBJ2-7, with D perhaps matching TRBD1 (6 bases). The CDR3 extends over 15 amino acids. CDR1 is SEHNR, CDR2 FQNEAQ, per germline (reference sequence). V gave up 1 base and J gave up 7 bases, with 17 bases separating them. The CDR3 region is CASSLVVVGGEEQYF. Written as DNA, the CDR3 is TGTGCCAGCAGCTTAGTAGTGGTAGGGGGTGAGGAGCAGTACTTC. The full variable domain, rest sourced from reference TRBV7-9 and TRBJ2-7, is DTGVSQNPRHKITKRGQNVTFRCDPISEHNRLYWYRQTLGQGPEFLTYFQNEAQLEKSRLLSDRFSAERPKGSFSTLEIQRTEQGDSAMYLCASSLVVVGGEEQYFGPGTRLTVT.

The chain carries TRBV4-1 and TRBJ1-1; 7 nucleotides match TRBD1. CDR3 length equals 14 residues. Germline CDR1 reads MGHRA; CDR2 reads YSYEKL. With V trimmed by 3 bases and J by 1 base, 2 bases remained unmatched. CDR3 amino acids: CASSHNRGNTEAFF. The DNA for the CDR3 is TGCGCCAGCAGCCATAACAGGGGGAACACTGAAGCTTTCTTT.

V usage is TRBV18 and J usage is TRBJ1-4; no firm D call. With 3 bases removed from V and 4 bases from J, the gap between germline ends came to 3 bases. Germline-derived CDR1 and CDR2 are KGHSH and LQKENI. The CDR3 sequence is 12 residues long. The CDR3, as DNA: TGTGCCAGCTCACCTCATAATGAAAAACTGTTTTTT. It yields the protein CASSPHNEKLFF.

The chain joins TRBV6-1 to TRBJ2-7; 9 nucleotides agree with TRBD1. Germline lookup yields CDR1 MNHNS and CDR2 SASEGT. Unmatched junction bases numbered 12, after V lost 6 bases and J lost 6 bases. This CDR3 region has 15 residues. The CDR3 reads CASSEPGTGSLEQYF. DNA of the CDR3: TGTGCCAGCAGCGAACCCGGGACAGGGTCACTCGAGCAGTACTTC.

V and J are TRBV30 and TRBJ1-3, with D hard to call. The CDR3 has 15 amino acids. Per the germline V gene, CDR1 is GTSNPN and CDR2 is SVGIG (reference sequence). Deletions cut 8 bases from V and 0 bases from J, with 17 bases between. The CDR3 DNA reads as TGTGCCCAAAAAACTGATACCTTCTCTGGAAACACCATATATTTT. Protein sequence: CAQKTDTFSGNTIYF.

The rearrangement joins TRBV10-3 to TRBJ2-1; 10 bases match TRBD1. With V trimmed by 7 bases and J by 4 bases, 4 bases remained unmatched. This CDR3 spans 14 amino acids. CDR1 is ENHRY, CDR2 SYGVKD, per germline. The CDR3 DNA follows: TGTGCCATCAAAGGACAGGGGGGATACAATGAGCAGTTCTTC. This encodes CAIKGQGGYNEQFF.

The CDR3 sequence: CASSGGVAVLLREQYF. CDR3 DNA: TGTGCCAGCAGTGGAGGGGTAGCGGTGTTGTTACGCGAGCAGTACTTC. The chain is built from TRBV2 and TRBJ2-7; D may be TRBD2 (6 bases). The CDR3 length is 16 residues. V lost 4 bases, J lost 6 bases, and 22 bases lay in between. Germline V lookup: CDR1 SNHLY, CDR2 FYNNEI. The full variable domain, rest sourced from reference TRBV2 and TRBJ2-7, is EPEVTQTPSHQVTQMGQEVILRCVPISNHLYFYWYRQILGQKVEFLVSFYNNEISEKSEIFDDQFSVERPDGSNFTLKIRSTKLEDSAMYFCASSGGVAVLLREQYFGPGTRLTVT.

The chain recombines TRBV7-3 with TRBJ2-5; D is ambiguous. CDR3 length: 13 residues. V lost 1 base and J 4 bases, leaving 7 bases between the germline ends. Germline V gene data show CDR1 as SGHTA and CDR2 as FQGTGA. The CDR3 spells CASSLISGETQYF. CDR3 coding DNA: TGTGCCAGCAGCTTAATATCGGGAGAGACCCAGTACTTC.

This chain uses TRBV7-9 with TRBJ1-1; the D gene is possibly TRBD1 (5 bases). CDR3 length: 15 amino acids. V dropped 3 bases and J dropped 2 bases, with 13 bases sitting between them. Germline CDR1 reads SEHNR; CDR2 reads FQNEAQ (reference sequence). The CDR3 reads CASSLVGGSNTEAFF. The CDR3 nucleotides are TGTGCCAGCAGCTTGGTCGGGGGATCTAACACTGAAGCTTTCTTT.

The chain couples TRBV2 to TRBJ2-7; 7 nucleotides line up with TRBD1. CDR3 length equals 15 residues. V lost 3 bases and J lost 2; bases outside the gene matches: 7. CDR1 and CDR2 from the germline V gene are SNHLY and FYNNEI. The CDR3 sequence is CASSDTGALTYEQYF. The CDR3 nucleotides are TGTGCCAGCAGTGATACAGGGGCCCTGACCTACGAGCAGTACTTC.

The chain joins TRBV10-3 to TRBJ2-1; weak D call: TRBD1 (6 bases). The CDR3 loop spans 16 amino acids. Trimming removed 1 base at V and 0 bases at J, with 10 bases between. From germline, CDR1 is ENHRY and CDR2 SYGVKD. The CDR3 region is CAISEYDRSSYNEQFF. As DNA, the CDR3 is TGTGCCATCAGTGAGTATGACAGGAGCTCCTACAATGAGCAGTTCTTC.

V gene TRBV13 combines with J gene TRBJ2-6, with 9 bases fitting TRBD2. Germline CDR1 and CDR2: PRHDT and FYEKMQ (reference sequence). The ends lost 1 base at V and 1 base at J; junction bases unmatched: 2. The CDR3 sequence is 17 residues long. In nucleotides, the CDR3 is TGTGCCAGCAGCTTAGTAGCGGGGGAATCTGGGGCCAACGTCCTGACTTTC. Protein sequence: CASSLVAGESGANVLTF.

The rearrangement links TRBV7-9 to TRBJ2-7; the D gene is possibly TRBD2 (5 bases). Trimming stripped 5 bases from V and 7 bases from J, with 12 bases between. The CDR3 has 12 amino acids. Germline loops: CDR1 SEHNR, CDR2 FQNEAQ (reference sequence). CDR3 sequence: CASSALGDEQYF. The CDR3 bases are TGTGCCAGCAGCGCCCTCGGGGATGAGCAGTACTTC. The whole variable domain, remainder taken from reference TRBV7-9 and TRBJ2-7, is DTGVSQNPRHKITKRGQNVTFRCDPISEHNRLYWYRQTLGQGPEFLTYFQNEAQLEKSRLLSDRFSAERPKGSFSTLEIQRTEQGDSAMYLCASSALGDEQYFGPGTRLTVT.

Only a few counts were recorded for this clone. V is TRBV6-6 and J is TRBJ1-5; TRBD1 is a possible D gene (6 bases). The CDR3 is made up of 15 amino acids. Germline V gene lookup returns CDR1 MNHNY and CDR2 SVGAGI (reference sequence). The V end lost 5 bases, the J end lost 2 bases, and 13 bases lay between the germline ends. The CDR3 DNA is TGTGCCAGCAGTGCCAAGGCAGGGGGCAATCAGCCCCAGCATTTT. Its translation: CASSAKAGGNQPQHF.

The V and J genes are TRBV27 and TRBJ1-5, with a tentative D call TRBD1 (5 bases). The V end was cut by 4 bases, the J end by 2 bases, with 15 bases between. The CDR3 spans 16 residues. Germline V gives CDR1 MNHEY, CDR2 SMNVEV (reference sequence). CDR3 sequence: CASSSLLGDGNQPQHF. DNA of the CDR3: TGTGCCAGCAGTTCACTCCTAGGGGATGGCAATCAGCCCCAGCATTTT.

The genes are TRBV5-1 and TRBJ1-1; no definite D call. CDR3 length: 11 amino acids. The V end was cut by 4 bases, the J end by 2 bases, with 3 bases between. Germline CDR1 is SGHRS and CDR2 is YFSETQ. The DNA of the CDR3 is TGCGCCAGCAGCCAAAACACTGAAGCTTTCTTT. It translates to CASSQNTEAFF.

This clone was detected a few times. V usage is TRBV7-9 and J usage is TRBJ1-2, with TRBD1 matching 11 bases. Germline assignment: CDR1 SEHNR and CDR2 FQNEAQ (reference sequence). The CDR3 has 15 residues. J was trimmed by 6 bases and V by 7 bases; bases with no gene match: 10. The chain's CDR3 is CASTGQGAGYDGYTF. CDR3 in DNA: TGTGCCAGCACCGGACAGGGGGCCGGTTACGATGGCTACACCTTC. Filled out from reference TRBV7-9 and TRBJ1-2, the complete variable domain reads DTGVSQNPRHKITKRGQNVTFRCDPISEHNRLYWYRQTLGQGPEFLTYFQNEAQLEKSRLLSDRFSAERPKGSFSTLEIQRTEQGDSAMYLCASTGQGAGYDGYTFGSGTRLTVV.

The chain couples TRBV27 to TRBJ2-1; 9 bases line up with TRBD2. The CDR3 sequence is 14 residues long. The V gene end was trimmed by 7 bases and the J gene end by 7 bases; junction bases not matched to a gene: 8. Looked up from germline, CDR1 is MNHEY and CDR2 is SMNVEV (reference sequence). CDR3 in amino acids: CASTSSGVWNEQFF. For the CDR3, the DNA is TGTGCCAGCACGTCTAGCGGGGTGTGGAATGAGCAGTTCTTC.